The present T cell receptor (beta chain) was sequenced within a study of blood T cells in healthy people across ages (dated by TCRdb to the mid-2010s). In the study overall: Template switching captured roughly one uniquely barcoded TCR beta cDNA molecule per two T cells in model experiments. Donors of different ages were randomly distributed across sequencing lanes to avoid experimental bias. The study analyzed two additional independent replicas of 1 million unique cDNA reads from the same blood draw for two donors, one aged 18 to 29 and one aged 80 or older. The study measured age-related changes in TCR beta repertoire diversity using deep sequencing normalized with unique cDNA molecular identifiers. Four age groups were formed from the donors: young (average about 15 years), middle-aged (approximately 39), aged (62) and long-lived (approximately 78). Results and caveats for the whole study, not just this receptor: Since profiling was done on bulk unsorted PBMCs, naive and antigen-experienced compartments could not be conclusively compared. Donor CMV infection status was unknown, potentially confounding age-related changes in expanded clonotypes. There was a strong correlation between observed TCR beta diversity and the percentage of naive T cells measured by flow cytometry. As age increased, observed TCR beta diversity per million T cells dropped in a roughly linear way, and a significant reduction was already evident by age 40. The long-lived group showed more naive CD4+ T cells, fewer expanded clones and increased TCR diversity than the aged group, suggesting age selection. Estimates of total diversity based on one million sequenced T cells were considered lower bounds and underestimates.

About this clonotype itself: Its antigen remains unidentified. Base qualities are missing; no much larger clone stands one base away.

The donors were roughly 40 Caucasian individuals from Russia, aged roughly 6 to 100 years, who were systemically healthy. Approximately 11 milliliters of peripheral blood were drawn from each donor into EDTA-treated Vacutainer tubes. Ficoll-Paque density-gradient centrifugation was used to isolate PBMCs, with at least 6 million obtained per sample. Trizol reagent was used to extract total RNA from the PBMCs, yielding at least 6 micrograms per sample. Naive CD45RAhigh/CD27high T cell percentages were measured by flow cytometry on a PBMC aliquot from every donor. The CDR3 measures 16 amino acids from cysteine to phenylalanine. CDR3 DNA is the only sequence kept; it has 48 bases, read in frame from the first base. V ends up 4 bases short and J 4 bases short, with an unmatched junction base count of 7. For CDR1 and CDR2, the germline V gene lists MNHEY and SVGAGI. Receptor amplification or capture employed 5' RACE. Sequenced on an Illumina HiSeq 2500. The second PCR ran for roughly 6 to 11 cycles and used a J-beta primer mix along with a sample-barcoded 5' primer. A unique molecular identifier was introduced onto each TCR beta cDNA molecule by a template-switch 5' adaptor carrying 12 random nucleotides. Each sample yielded at least 2.5 million CDR3-containing paired-end reads. First-strand cDNA was synthesized from all RNA with the Mint cDNA synthesis kit, primed by a TRBC-specific oligonucleotide. Following uracil-DNA glycosylase treatment, a first 18-cycle PCR with universal primers M1SS and BC2_uni_R was performed on all cDNA. In the source study's methods: Normalization of each sample was performed by random selection of 1 million high-quality reads, each carrying a distinct molecular identifier. Instead of being binned into consensus sequences, reads that shared molecular identifiers were thrown out. CDR3 identification, clonotype clustering and error correction used MiTCR with a Q25 quality threshold and the strictest error-elimination algorithm. Lower-bound total TCR beta diversity was estimated with a nonparametric unseen species model using Euler transformation. TCRdb reworked the public reads: Q25 trimming with fastp, MiXCR clone assembly, productive beta chains retained. Rows with a matching CDR3 protein are joined into one entry that keeps the most common DNA and genes. Here the V and J calls rest on TCRdb's processing, not on the authors' analysis. This sample holds about 1,500,000 distinct CDR3 sequences; approximately 42% were observed only once. Approximately 7.9% of the sample rests with the top ten.

The V and J genes are TRBV6-5 and TRBJ2-7, and TRBD2 matches 13 of the central bases. The sequencing sample was made of blood. This TCR came from a woman younger than 35 in good health. The CDR3 here reads CASSSWTSGSRYEQYF. The nucleotide sequence is given as TGTGCCAGCAGTTCCTGGACTAGCGGGAGTCGGTACGAGCAGTACTTC.